The 21 T cell receptor beta chains presented below share a single source sample, sequenced in a study of shared clonotypes between healthy human individuals (TCRdb year 2020). Libraries came from the immunoSEQ multiplex PCR assay. Entries here come from immuneACCESS through TCRdb and include only in-frame sequences with V and J called. Some clones fail to appear in such tables; in the studies checked, an unresolved V gene covers under half of the shortfall, and the cause of the remainder is unknown. The sample data list some 580,000 clones, and more than 95% of these were observed just once. The ten top clones hold 0.055% to 0.07% of the sample. Specimen: naive CD4+ T cells sorted from blood. The cell subset or site label on this specimen signifies: CD45RA+ positively selected. The origin of the receptors is a woman aged 30 to 39 in good health.

The chain joins TRBV6-1 to TRBJ2-7; 8 bases fit TRBD1. The CDR3 contains 14 residues. In germline, CDR1 is MNHNS, CDR2 SASEGT. The trim removed 5 bases at V and 3 bases at J, leaving 6 bases unmatched. For the CDR3, the DNA is TGTGCCAGCAGTCCATGGACAGGGCTCTACGAGCAGTACTTC. Its translation is CASSPWTGLYEQYF.

This clone was counted once. This chain connects TRBV7-9 to TRBJ2-7, with 7 bases fitting TRBD1. The CDR3 extends over 11 amino acids. V trimming: 5 bases; J trimming: 5 bases; junction bases outside the gene matches: 0. Germline V gene data show CDR1 as SEHNR and CDR2 as FQNEAQ (reference sequence). CDR3 nucleotide sequence: TGTGCCAGCAGCAGGGGGCACGAGCAGTACTTC. This translates into CASSRGHEQYF.

The chain couples TRBV6-1 to TRBJ2-1; D unclear. Per germline, CDR1 MNHNS and CDR2 SASEGT. The CDR3 loop spans 12 amino acids. V was shortened by 4 bases and J by 6 bases, with 7 bases between the two germline ends. CDR3 bases: TGTGCCAGCAGTGCGGACGGCAATGAGCAGTTCTTC. Protein product: CASSADGNEQFF.

This chain joins TRBV2 and TRBJ1-3; 8 bases line up with TRBD1. From germline, CDR1 is SNHLY and CDR2 FYNNEI. CDR3 length: 15 amino acids. The junction had 2 bases not matched to a gene; V was cut back by 2 bases and J by 2 bases. The CDR3 loop is CASSEQGAPGNTIYF. CDR3 DNA sequence: TGTGCCAGCAGTGAACAGGGGGCGCCTGGAAACACCATATATTTT.

This clone appeared a single time. The rearrangement uses TRBV2 and TRBJ2-3, with D tentatively TRBD2 (6 bases). Germline CDR1 reads SNHLY; CDR2 reads FYNNEI. Trimming stripped 7 bases from V and 3 bases from J, with 20 bases between. CDR3 length: 16 amino acids. CDR3 loop: CASTIWSGLGTDTQYF. The CDR3 DNA is TGTGCCAGCACCATTTGGAGCGGGCTAGGAACAGATACGCAGTATTTT.

CDR3 coding DNA: TGCGCCAGCAGCCTCCTCCTAAGAGGACAGGTGAACACTGAAGCTTTCTTT. It encodes CASSLLLRGQVNTEAFF. The chain carries TRBV4-1 and TRBJ1-1; TRBD1 matches 7 bases. J lost 0 bases, V lost 4 bases, and 11 bases had no gene match. The CDR3 is 17 amino acids. Germline CDR1 and CDR2: MGHRA and YSYEKL.

The chain employs TRBV28 and TRBJ1-5, with D possibly matching TRBD1 (6 bases). The CDR3 is made up of 15 amino acids. Germline values: CDR1 MDHEN, CDR2 SYDVKM. V lost 5 bases, J lost 4 bases, and 15 bases lay in between. The CDR3 DNA follows: TGTGCCAGCAGTACCATACAGGGTGTGAATCAGCCCCAGCATTTT. Translating gives CASSTIQGVNQPQHF.

About this clone: The sample contains more than one DNA sequence encoding this CDR3. The V call is TRBV15, the J call TRBJ2-7, with 10 bases that match TRBD2. The CDR3 runs 15 residues. V trimming: 4 bases; J trimming: 1 base; junction bases outside the gene matches: 4. Germline values: CDR1 LNHNV, CDR2 YYDKDF (reference sequence). As DNA, the CDR3 is TGTGCCACCAGCACCAGGACTAGCGGATCCTACGAGCAGTACTTC. Translated, it gives CATSTRTSGSYEQYF. Full variable domain (rest looked up from reference TRBV15 and TRBJ2-7): DAMVIQNPRYQVTQFGKPVTLSCSQTLNHNVMYWYQQKSSQAPKLLFHYYDKDFNNEADTPDNFQSRRPNTSFCFLDIRSPGLGDTAMYLCATSTRTSGSYEQYFGPGTRLTVT.

The chain couples TRBV19 to TRBJ2-1; D ambiguous. The V end was cut by 2 bases, the J end by 5 bases, with 25 bases between. CDR1 is LNHDA and CDR2 is SQIVND in the germline V gene (reference sequence). The CDR3 sequence is 19 residues long. CDR3 loop: CASSIRVRGKRAAHNEQFF. CDR3 DNA: TGTGCCAGTAGTATACGGGTTAGAGGAAAACGGGCCGCCCACAATGAGCAGTTCTTC.

J is TRBJ1-3 and V is TRBV11-2; D remains unclear. Trimming pared 5 bases from V and 1 base from J, leaving 12 bases between. The CDR3 length is 15 residues. Germline assignment: CDR1 SGHAT and CDR2 FQNNGV. This chain's CDR3 is CASSLSPPSGNTIYF. The DNA for the CDR3 is TGTGCCAGCAGCCTCAGTCCACCGTCTGGAAACACCATATATTTT.

CDR3 bases: TGTGCCAGTAGTATGCGACTAGCGGGAGAGTCATACAATGAGCAGTTCTTC. This encodes CASSMRLAGESYNEQFF. The gene calls are TRBV19 and TRBJ2-1; TRBD2 matches 12 bases. Per germline, CDR1 LNHDA and CDR2 SQIVND (reference sequence). Trimming at V came to 3 bases and at J to 4 bases, leaving 7 bases not matched to a gene. The CDR3 length is 17 residues.

The V and J genes are TRBV19 and TRBJ2-2; 11 bases fit TRBD2. The CDR3 is made up of 17 amino acids. Germline assignment: CDR1 LNHDA and CDR2 SQIVND (reference sequence). Trimming cost V 5 bases and J 6 bases; bases outside gene matches: 11. CDR3 protein: CASSVMSLAGVPGELFF. The CDR3 region has the DNA TGTGCCAGTAGTGTAATGTCACTAGCGGGAGTACCCGGGGAGCTGTTTTTT.

The rearrangement links TRBV5-6 to TRBJ2-3; no clear D gene. The CDR3 sequence is 14 residues long. Between the trimmed V and J ends, which lost 4 bases and 6 bases, there was a span of 15 bases. Germline V gives CDR1 SGHDT, CDR2 YYEEEE. The DNA of the CDR3 is TGTGCCAGCAGCCCGAGCGTAGGTGCGGATACGCAGTATTTT. Its protein is CASSPSVGADTQYF.

J is TRBJ1-2 and V is TRBV30; D might be TRBD1 (5 bases). CDR1 and CDR2 from the germline V gene are GTSNPN and SVGIG (reference sequence). V was pared by 2 bases and J by 7 bases, with 11 bases between. The CDR3 contains 12 residues. In DNA form, the CDR3 reads TGTGCCTGGAGTCCCGGGGGGACTGGCTACACCTTC. It translates to CAWSPGGTGYTF.

The chain uses TRBV29-1 and TRBJ1-1; 9 bases align to TRBD1. The V gene's germline CDR1 is SQVTM and CDR2 ANQGSEA. The CDR3 is 11 residues long. CDR3 protein: CASGTGIEAFF. CDR3 nucleotide sequence: TGCGCGTCCGGGACAGGGATTGAAGCTTTCTTT.

This clone has only one observation. The CDR3 DNA follows: TGTGCCAGCAGCTTAGACACCCTAGCGGAGGGCGGGGGAGATACGCAGTATTTT. Protein: CASSLDTLAEGGGDTQYF. The V call is TRBV11-3, the J call TRBJ2-3; 7 nucleotides align to TRBD2. J gave up 5 bases and V 0 bases, and 14 bases lay outside the gene matches. In germline, CDR1 is SGHNT, CDR2 YENEEA. The CDR3 consists of 18 residues.

This chain joins TRBV19 and TRBJ2-2, with a weak D call TRBD1 (5 bases). Germline CDR1 and CDR2: LNHDA and SQIVND (reference sequence). Between the trimmed V and J ends, which lost 10 bases and 0 bases, there was a span of 12 bases. The CDR3 is 14 residues long. CDR3 in amino acids: CATLSRANTGELFF. CDR3 nucleotides: TGTGCCACGTTGAGCAGGGCGAACACCGGGGAGCTGTTTTTT. Based on the CDR3 plus reference TRBV19 and TRBJ2-2, the full variable domain is DGGITQSPKYLFRKEGQNVTLSCEQNLNHDAMYWYRQDPGQGLRLIYYSQIVNDFQKGDIAEGYSVSREKKESFPLTVTSAQKNPTAFYLCATLSRANTGELFFGEGSRLTVL.

V is TRBV27 and J is TRBJ2-6; tentative D call: TRBD2 (6 bases). V lost 0 bases and J lost 3, with 12 bases in between. CDR3 size: 17 residues. Germline CDR1 reads MNHEY; CDR2 reads SMNVEV (reference sequence). CDR3 amino acids: CASSLSWDFFGANVLTF. As DNA, the CDR3 is TGTGCCAGCAGTTTATCATGGGACTTCTTTGGGGCCAACGTCCTGACTTTC.

The gene calls are TRBV18 and TRBJ1-3; D might be TRBD1 (5 bases). With 4 bases removed from V and 0 bases from J, the gap between germline ends came to 7 bases. CDR3 length: 14 amino acids. The V gene's germline CDR1 is KGHSH and CDR2 LQKENI. The CDR3 nucleotides are TGTGCCAGCTCACTACAGGACTCTGGAAACACCATATATTTT. Translation: CASSLQDSGNTIYF.

The chain's CDR3 is CASMSAENTEAFF. The CDR3 region has the DNA TGTGCCAGCATGTCGGCAGAGAACACTGAAGCTTTCTTT. The rearrangement links TRBV5-6 to TRBJ1-1; D is uncertain. Trimming stripped 6 bases from V and 1 base from J, with 10 bases between. Germline V CDR1 and CDR2: SGHDT, YYEEEE. This CDR3 has 13 residues.

The chain links TRBV27 to TRBJ2-5, with 9 bases lining up with TRBD2. The better agreement between TRBJ2-7 and the DNA end casts doubt on the J call. CDR3 size: 18 residues. Germline CDR1 is MNHEY and CDR2 is SMNVEV (reference sequence). The CDR3 bases are TGTGCCAGCAGCCCCACTCCCCCGGCGGGAGGGCCCTCCTACGAGCAGTACTTC. Its protein is CASSPTPPAGGPSYEQYF.